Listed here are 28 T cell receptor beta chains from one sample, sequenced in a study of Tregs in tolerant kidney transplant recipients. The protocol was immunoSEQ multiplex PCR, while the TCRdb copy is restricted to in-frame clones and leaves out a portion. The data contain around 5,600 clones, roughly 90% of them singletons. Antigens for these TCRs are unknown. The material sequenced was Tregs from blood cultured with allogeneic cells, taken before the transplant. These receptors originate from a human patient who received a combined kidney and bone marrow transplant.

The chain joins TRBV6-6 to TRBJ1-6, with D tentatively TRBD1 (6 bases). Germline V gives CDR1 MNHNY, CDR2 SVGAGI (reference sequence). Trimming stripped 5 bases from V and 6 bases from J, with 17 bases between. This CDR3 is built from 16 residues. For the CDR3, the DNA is TGTGCCAGCAGTACGCAGGGTGTGGGGGCTAATTCACCCCTCCACTTT. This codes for CASSTQGVGANSPLHF.

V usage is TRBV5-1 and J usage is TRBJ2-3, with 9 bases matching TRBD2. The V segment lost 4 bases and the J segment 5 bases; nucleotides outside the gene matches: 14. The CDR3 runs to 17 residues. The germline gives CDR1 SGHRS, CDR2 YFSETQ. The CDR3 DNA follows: TGCGCCAGCAGCAGTGGGGGACTAGCCTCCGGCGGAGATACGCAGTATTTT. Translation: CASSSGGLASGGDTQYF. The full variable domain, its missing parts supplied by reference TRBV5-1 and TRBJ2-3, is KAGVTQTPRYLIKTRGQQVTLSCSPISGHRSVSWYQQTPGQGLQFLFEYFSETQRNKGNFPGRFSGRQFSNSRSEMNVSTLELGDSALYLCASSSGGLASGGDTQYFGPGTRLTVL.

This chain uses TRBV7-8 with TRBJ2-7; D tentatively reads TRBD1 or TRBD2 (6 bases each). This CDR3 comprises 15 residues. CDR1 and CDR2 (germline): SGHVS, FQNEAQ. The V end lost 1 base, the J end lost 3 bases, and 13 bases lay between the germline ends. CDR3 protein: CASSLVSGANYEQYF. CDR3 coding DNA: TGTGCCAGCAGCTTAGTGTCGGGGGCGAACTACGAGCAGTACTTC.

CDR3 region: CASSQDGGLYGYTF. The CDR3 DNA is TGTGCCAGCAGCCAAGATGGGGGCCTCTATGGCTACACCTTC. The chain carries TRBV14 and TRBJ1-2; possible D gene TRBD1, 6 bases. This CDR3 is 14 amino acids long. V lost 0 bases to trimming and J lost 4 bases, with 9 bases between them. Germline assignment: CDR1 SGHDN and CDR2 FVKESK.

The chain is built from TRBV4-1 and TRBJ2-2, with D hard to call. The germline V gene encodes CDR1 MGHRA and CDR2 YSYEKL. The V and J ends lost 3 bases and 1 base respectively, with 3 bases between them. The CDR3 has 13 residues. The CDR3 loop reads CASSQLNTGELFF. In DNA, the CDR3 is TGCGCCAGCAGCCAGTTGAACACCGGGGAGCTGTTTTTT.

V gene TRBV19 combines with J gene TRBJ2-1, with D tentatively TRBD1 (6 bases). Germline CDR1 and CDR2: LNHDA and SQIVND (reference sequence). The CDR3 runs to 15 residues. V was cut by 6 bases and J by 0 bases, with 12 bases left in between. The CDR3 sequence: CASSRQVSSYNEQFF. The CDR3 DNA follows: TGTGCCAGTAGCAGACAGGTGAGCTCCTACAATGAGCAGTTCTTC.

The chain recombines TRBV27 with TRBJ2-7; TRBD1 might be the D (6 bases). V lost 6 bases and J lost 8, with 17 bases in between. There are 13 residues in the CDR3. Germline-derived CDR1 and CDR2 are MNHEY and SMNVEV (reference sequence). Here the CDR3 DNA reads TGTGCCAGCAGACCTCGTGGGGGCCAAAAGCAGTACTTC. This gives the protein CASRPRGGQKQYF.

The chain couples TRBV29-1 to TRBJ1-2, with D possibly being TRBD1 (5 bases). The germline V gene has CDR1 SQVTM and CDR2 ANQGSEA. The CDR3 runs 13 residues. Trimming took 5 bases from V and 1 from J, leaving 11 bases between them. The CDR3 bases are TGCAGCGTTCTGCAGGGAAATAACTATGGCTACACCTTC. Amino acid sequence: CSVLQGNNYGYTF.

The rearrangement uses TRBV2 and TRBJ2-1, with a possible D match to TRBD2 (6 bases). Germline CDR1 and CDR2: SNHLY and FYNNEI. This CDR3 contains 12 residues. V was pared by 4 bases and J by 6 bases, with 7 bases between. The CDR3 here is CASSVGGNEQFF. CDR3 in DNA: TGTGCCAGCAGTGTGGGAGGCAATGAGCAGTTCTTC. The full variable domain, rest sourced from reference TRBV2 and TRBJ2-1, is EPEVTQTPSHQVTQMGQEVILRCVPISNHLYFYWYRQILGQKVEFLVSFYNNEISEKSEIFDDQFSVERPDGSNFTLKIRSTKLEDSAMYFCASSVGGNEQFFGPGTRLTVL.

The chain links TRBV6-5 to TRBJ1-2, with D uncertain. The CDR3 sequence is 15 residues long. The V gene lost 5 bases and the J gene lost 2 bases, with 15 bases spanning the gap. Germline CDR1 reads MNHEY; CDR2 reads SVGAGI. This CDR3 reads CASSAPPGRNYGYTF. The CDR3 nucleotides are TGTGCCAGCAGTGCACCCCCGGGTCGGAACTATGGCTACACCTTC.

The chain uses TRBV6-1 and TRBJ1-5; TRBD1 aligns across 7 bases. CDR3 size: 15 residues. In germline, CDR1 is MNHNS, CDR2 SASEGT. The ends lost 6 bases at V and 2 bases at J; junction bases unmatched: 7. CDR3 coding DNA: TGTGCCAGCAGGGAAATAGGACAGGGCAATCAGCCCCAGCATTTT. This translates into CASREIGQGNQPQHF.

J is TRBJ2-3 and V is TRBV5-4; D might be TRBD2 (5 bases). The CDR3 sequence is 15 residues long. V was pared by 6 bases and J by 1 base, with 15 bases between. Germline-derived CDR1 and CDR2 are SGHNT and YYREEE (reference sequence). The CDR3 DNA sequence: TGTGCCAGCACCCTCCCGGGTAGCGGCACAGATACGCAGTATTTT. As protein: CASTLPGSGTDTQYF.

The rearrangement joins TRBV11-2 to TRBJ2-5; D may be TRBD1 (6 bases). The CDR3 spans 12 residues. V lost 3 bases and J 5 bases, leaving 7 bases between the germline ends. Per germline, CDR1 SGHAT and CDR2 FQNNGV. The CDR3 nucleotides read TGTGCCAGCAGCTTGCAGGGGGAGACCCAGTACTTC. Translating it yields CASSLQGETQYF.

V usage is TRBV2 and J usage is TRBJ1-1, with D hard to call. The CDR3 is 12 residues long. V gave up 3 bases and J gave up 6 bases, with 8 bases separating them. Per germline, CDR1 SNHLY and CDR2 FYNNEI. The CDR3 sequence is CASSDFLAEAFF. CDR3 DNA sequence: TGTGCCAGCAGTGATTTCCTTGCTGAAGCTTTCTTT.

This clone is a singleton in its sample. CDR3 nucleotide sequence: TGCGCCAGCAGCTTGTCGGAGTTGATGTACAATGAGCAGTTCTTC. Encoded protein: CASSLSELMYNEQFF. J is TRBJ2-1 and V is TRBV5-1; D is unclear. Germline assignment: CDR1 SGHRS and CDR2 YFSETQ. V lost 1 base and J lost 4, with 12 bases in between. CDR3 length: 15 amino acids.

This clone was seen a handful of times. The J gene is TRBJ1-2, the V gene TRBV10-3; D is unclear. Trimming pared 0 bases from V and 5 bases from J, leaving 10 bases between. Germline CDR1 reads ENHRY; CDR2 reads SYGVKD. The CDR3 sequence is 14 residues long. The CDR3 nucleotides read TGTGCCATCAGTGAGTCGACAATAGTATATGGCTACACCTTC. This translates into CAISESTIVYGYTF.

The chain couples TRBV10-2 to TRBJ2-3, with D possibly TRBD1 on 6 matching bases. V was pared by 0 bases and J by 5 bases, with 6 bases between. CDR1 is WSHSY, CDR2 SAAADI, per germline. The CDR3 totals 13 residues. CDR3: CASSESRGDTQYF. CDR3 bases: TGCGCCAGCAGTGAGTCCAGGGGAGATACGCAGTATTTT.

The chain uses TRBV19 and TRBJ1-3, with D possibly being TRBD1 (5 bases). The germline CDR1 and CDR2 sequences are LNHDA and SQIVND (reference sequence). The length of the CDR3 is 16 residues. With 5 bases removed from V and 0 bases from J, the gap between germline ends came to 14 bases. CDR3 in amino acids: CASSSRGFSSGNTIYF. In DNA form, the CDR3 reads TGTGCCAGTAGTTCAAGGGGATTCTCCTCTGGAAACACCATATATTTT.

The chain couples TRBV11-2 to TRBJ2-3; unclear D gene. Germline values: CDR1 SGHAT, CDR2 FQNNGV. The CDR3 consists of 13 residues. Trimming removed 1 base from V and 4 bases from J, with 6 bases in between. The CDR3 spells CASSLGPADTQYF. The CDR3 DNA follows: TGTGCCAGCAGCTTAGGACCAGCAGATACGCAGTATTTT.

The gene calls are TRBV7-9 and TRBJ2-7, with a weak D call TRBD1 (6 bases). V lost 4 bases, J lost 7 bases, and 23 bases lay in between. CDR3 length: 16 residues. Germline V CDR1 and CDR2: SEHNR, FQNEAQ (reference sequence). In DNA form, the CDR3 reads TGTGCCAGCAGCTCTCGGGCCGGGGACACCATTACGGAGCAGTACTTC. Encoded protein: CASSSRAGDTITEQYF.

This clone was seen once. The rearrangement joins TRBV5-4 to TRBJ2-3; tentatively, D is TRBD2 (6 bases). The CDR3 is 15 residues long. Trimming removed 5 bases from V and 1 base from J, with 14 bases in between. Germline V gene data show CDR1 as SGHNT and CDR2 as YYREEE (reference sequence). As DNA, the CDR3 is TGTGCCAGCAGAACCCAGGCTAGCGGCACAGATACGCAGTATTTT. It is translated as CASRTQASGTDTQYF.

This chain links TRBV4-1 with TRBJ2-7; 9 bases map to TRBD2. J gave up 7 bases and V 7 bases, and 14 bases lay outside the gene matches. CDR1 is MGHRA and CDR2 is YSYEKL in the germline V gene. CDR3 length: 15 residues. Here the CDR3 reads CASNVTRGGRGEQYF. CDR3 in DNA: TGCGCCAGCAACGTAACGCGGGGGGGCAGAGGTGAGCAGTACTTC.

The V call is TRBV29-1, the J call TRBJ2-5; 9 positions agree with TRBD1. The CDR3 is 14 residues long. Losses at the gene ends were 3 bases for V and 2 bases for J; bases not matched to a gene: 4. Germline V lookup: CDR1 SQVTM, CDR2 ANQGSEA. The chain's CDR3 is CSVEWGTGQETQYF. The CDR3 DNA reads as TGCAGCGTTGAGTGGGGGACAGGGCAAGAGACCCAGTACTTC.

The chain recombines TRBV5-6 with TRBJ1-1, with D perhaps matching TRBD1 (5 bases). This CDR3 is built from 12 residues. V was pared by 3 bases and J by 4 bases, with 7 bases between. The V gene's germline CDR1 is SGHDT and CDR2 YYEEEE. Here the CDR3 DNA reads TGTGCCAGCAGCTGGGGCTCCACTGAAGCTTTCTTT. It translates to CASSWGSTEAFF.

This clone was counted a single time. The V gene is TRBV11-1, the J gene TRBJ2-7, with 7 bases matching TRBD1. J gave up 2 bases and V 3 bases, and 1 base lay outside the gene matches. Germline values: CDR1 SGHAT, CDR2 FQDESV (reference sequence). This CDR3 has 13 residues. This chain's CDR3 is CASSFGQAYEQYF. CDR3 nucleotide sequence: TGTGCCAGCAGCTTTGGACAGGCCTACGAGCAGTACTTC. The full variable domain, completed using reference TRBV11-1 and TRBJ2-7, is EAEVAQSPRYKITEKSQAVAFWCDPISGHATLYWYRQILGQGPELLVQFQDESVVDDSQLPKDRFSAERLKGVDSTLKIQPAELGDSAMYLCASSFGQAYEQYFGPGTRLTVT.

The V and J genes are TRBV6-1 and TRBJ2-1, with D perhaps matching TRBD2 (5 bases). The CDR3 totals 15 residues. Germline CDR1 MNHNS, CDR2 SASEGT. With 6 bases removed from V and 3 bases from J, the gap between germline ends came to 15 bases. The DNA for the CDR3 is TGTGCCAGCAGCTCCCTTAGCGTGCTCTACAATGAGCAGTTCTTC. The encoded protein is CASSSLSVLYNEQFF.

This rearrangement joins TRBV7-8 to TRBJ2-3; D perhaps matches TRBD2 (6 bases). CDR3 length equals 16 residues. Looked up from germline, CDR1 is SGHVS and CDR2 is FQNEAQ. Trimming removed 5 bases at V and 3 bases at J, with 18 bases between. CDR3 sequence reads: CASSPGNLGGTDTQYF. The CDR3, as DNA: TGTGCCAGCAGCCCCGGGAATCTCGGGGGAACAGATACGCAGTATTTT.

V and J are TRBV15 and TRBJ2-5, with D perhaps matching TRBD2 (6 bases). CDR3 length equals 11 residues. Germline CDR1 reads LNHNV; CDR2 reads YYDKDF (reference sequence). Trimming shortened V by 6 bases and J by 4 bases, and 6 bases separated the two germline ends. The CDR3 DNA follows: TGTGCCACCAGGGGGGGAGAGACCCAGTACTTC. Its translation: CATRGGETQYF.